This TCR beta chain comes out of a study of blood T cell repertoires in COVID-19. Study at large: The study drew acute and convalescent COVID-19 samples from the United States, Italy and Spain.

Germline CDR1 MDHEN, CDR2 SYDVKM. The CDR3 spans 14 residues. With V trimmed by 5 bases and J by 9 bases, 8 bases remained unmatched. Participant reports of clinical history set cohort assignment. The table lists this clone with a few counts. Repertoires were generated with immunoSEQ multiplex PCR, while TCRdb's copy carries only in-frame clones and drops some. The top ten hold roughly 4% of the sample, which has about 340,000 clones, approximately 86% seen once. The sequencing sample was made of PBMCs or T cells enriched from blood (not recorded which). This receptor was obtained from a woman between 40 and 55 years old with acute COVID-19. The genes are TRBV28 and TRBJ1-3; 9 positions agree with TRBD1. Here the CDR3 reads CASSGTGKGVTIYF. The CDR3 DNA sequence: TGTGCCAGCAGTGGGACAGGGAAGGGTGTCACCATATATTTT.